The 8 T cell receptor beta chains below all came from one sample that was sequenced in a study of long-term antiretroviral therapy in people with HIV. Samples were assayed with immunoSEQ v3.0 at survey level. Clones were sequenced by immunoSEQ multiplex PCR, and TCRdb holds only the in-frame ones, with some missing. The sample has roughly 24,000 clones, over 75% seen once. The specimen was unsorted PBMCs, collected 1.8 years before starting antiretroviral therapy. The receptors come from a woman younger than 45 with HIV.

The chain links TRBV2 to TRBJ1-2; perhaps TRBD1 as D (5 bases). Deletions cut 10 bases from V and 3 bases from J, with 12 bases between. Germline lookup yields CDR1 SNHLY and CDR2 FYNNEI. The CDR3 contains 12 residues. CDR3 DNA: TGTGCCATCCGGGACTCCTACTATGGCTACACCTTC. As protein: CAIRDSYYGYTF.

V usage is TRBV10-2 and J usage is TRBJ2-7; no reliable D call. CDR3 length equals 12 residues. Germline loops: CDR1 WSHSY, CDR2 SAAADI. V was trimmed by 5 bases and J by 2 bases, leaving 7 bases between them. The CDR3 is CASSPPAYEQYF. In DNA form, the CDR3 reads TGCGCCAGCAGTCCCCCGGCCTACGAGCAGTACTTC.

The count of this clone is one. The genes are TRBV27 and TRBJ1-2; no definite D call. The CDR3 length is 13 residues. Trimming took off 0 bases at V and 5 bases at J, with 7 bases between the two ends. Looked up from germline, CDR1 is MNHEY and CDR2 is SMNVEV (reference sequence). As DNA, the CDR3 is TGTGCCAGCAGTTTATCGGGTGGGTATGGCTACACCTTC. Its protein product is CASSLSGGYGYTF.

The chain joins TRBV11-2 to TRBJ2-3; the D is unclear. This CDR3 has 17 residues. The V end lost 4 bases, the J end lost 2 bases, and 19 bases lay between the germline ends. Germline V gives CDR1 SGHAT, CDR2 FQNNGV. The CDR3 DNA reads as TGTGCCAGCAGCTCGCGGCCAATCAGGAAGGCCACAGATACGCAGTATTTT. The encoded protein is CASSSRPIRKATDTQYF.

This clone appeared a single time. CDR3 loop: CSVNENTEAFF. Here the CDR3 DNA reads TGCAGCGTGAATGAGAACACTGAAGCTTTCTTT. V and J are TRBV29-1 and TRBJ1-1, with unresolved D. This CDR3 comprises 11 residues. V dropped 6 bases and J dropped 1 base, with 6 bases sitting between them. Germline CDR1 and CDR2: SQVTM and ANQGSEA. Full variable domain (rest looked up from reference TRBV29-1 and TRBJ1-1): SAVISQKPSRDICQRGTSLTIQCQVDSQVTMMFWYRQQPGQSLTLIATANQGSEATYESGFVIDKFPISRPNLTFSTLTVSNMSPEDSSIYLCSVNENTEAFFGQGTRLTVV.

The V call is TRBV13, the J call TRBJ1-6, with D unresolved. The CDR3 spans 17 residues. Germline V gene lookup returns CDR1 PRHDT and CDR2 FYEKMQ (reference sequence). Trimming took 1 base from V and 0 from J, leaving 10 bases between them. The CDR3 bases are TGTGCCAGCAGCTTAGCCCGACGGAGCTCCTATAATTCACCCCTCCACTTT. Amino acid sequence: CASSLARRSSYNSPLHF.

The chain links TRBV6-1 to TRBJ1-2, with D perhaps TRBD1 (5 bases). Germline-derived CDR1 and CDR2 are MNHNS and SASEGT. V lost 4 bases and J lost 3, with 6 bases in between. The CDR3 is 12 residues long. This chain's CDR3 is CASSAQDYGYTF. CDR3 coding DNA: TGTGCCAGCAGTGCACAGGACTATGGCTACACCTTC.

This chain connects TRBV12-5 to TRBJ2-3; tentatively, D is TRBD1 (7 bases). Germline V gives CDR1 LGHNT, CDR2 FRNRAP. There are 18 residues in the CDR3. Trimming took off 0 bases at V and 1 base at J, with 17 bases between the two ends. The CDR3 bases are TGTGCTAGTGGTTTGGTAGGGCGCAGGGGGGTAGGCACAGATACGCAGTATTTT. Its translation: CASGLVGRRGVGTDTQYF.